The T cell receptor (beta chain) under discussion was sequenced for a study of metastatic and nonmetastatic thyroid tumors. At the level of the study: Where malignant and benign thyroid patients were concerned, repertoires were compared across blood and tumor or nodule tissue.

This CDR3 is 18 amino acids long. Germline values: CDR1 DFQATT, CDR2 SNEGSKA (reference sequence). V was cut by 5 bases and J by 2 bases, with 26 bases left in between. Thyroid surgery took place with no prior treatment in any patient. This clone was recorded only once. TCRdb used MiXCR to call clones anew from the PCR reads. Counted here are over 10,000 clones, roughly an eighth occurring once; the ten biggest clones make up about 33%. This sequence joins TRBV20-1 and TRBJ2-3, with D maybe TRBD2 (6 bases). This receptor was obtained from a female donor with papillary thyroid cancer or a benign thyroid nodule (not recorded which). Some clones in this sample may be carry-over from other donors' samples. Sequencing was done on a sample of blood. The CDR3 nucleotides are TGCAGTGCTTCGACTCTAAACGAACCGGGACTGCACACAGATACGCAGTATTTT. Protein product: CSASTLNEPGLHTDTQYF.